This T cell receptor (beta chain) is drawn from a study of T cells in Graves' hyperthyroidism and ophthalmopathy. On the study more broadly: Once the initial diagnosis was made, peripheral blood was obtained before any treatment.

This CDR3 has 14 amino acids. V lost 2 bases, J lost 8 bases, and 12 bases lay in between. Germline V CDR1 and CDR2: MGHRA, YSYEKL. Amplification of TCR beta CDR3 regions used RNA as the template. The HTBI primer set drove a first-round RT-PCR of the TCR CDR3. TCRdb re-called the multiplex PCR reads through MiXCR, storing one row per CDR3 protein. The data show about 640,000 distinct CDR3 sequences, with roughly 20% seen just once and around a third held by the top ten. At least 3 on the Clinical Activity Score was recorded for ophthalmopathy patients, who also had NOSPECS grade at least 4 and duration under 3 months. Thyroid ultrasound, orbital computed tomography, clinical symptoms, and serum thyroxine and TRAb underpinned diagnoses. The study's findings and limits: Among clonotypes expanded in thyroid above 0.001, most were also found in blood.

This clonotype appeared a few times. Its antigen is undetermined. The sequenced sample was blood. The chain is built from TRBV4-1 and TRBJ1-4, with D maybe TRBD1 (5 bases). This clonotype originated in a man aged 25-45 years with Graves' ophthalmopathy. The CDR3 protein is CASSQKGEGEKLFF. In DNA, the CDR3 is TGCGCCAGCAGCCAAAAGGGAGAGGGGGAAAAACTGTTTTTT.